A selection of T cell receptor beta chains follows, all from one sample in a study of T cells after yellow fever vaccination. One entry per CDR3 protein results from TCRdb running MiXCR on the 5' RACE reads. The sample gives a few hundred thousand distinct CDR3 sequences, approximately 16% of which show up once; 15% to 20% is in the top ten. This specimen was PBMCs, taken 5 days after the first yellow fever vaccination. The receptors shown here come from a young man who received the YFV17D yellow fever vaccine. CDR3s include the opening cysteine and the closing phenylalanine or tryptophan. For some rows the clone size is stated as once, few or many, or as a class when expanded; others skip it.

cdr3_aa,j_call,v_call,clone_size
CAIGVSGASTDTQYF,TRBJ2-3,TRBV10-3,-
CSARPSGRETQYF,TRBJ2-5,TRBV20-1,-
CASSLVSGDTQYF,TRBJ2-3,TRBV7-2,few
CASSSVGIGELFF,TRBJ2-2,TRBV7-8,-
CASNKGTANTEAFF,TRBJ1-1,TRBV6-1,-
CASSPDFSGGAGEQYF,TRBJ2-7,TRBV18,-
CASSQVLARETQYF,TRBJ2-5,TRBV3-1,-
CASSFLPDTQYF,TRBJ2-3,TRBV5-1,-
CASGLVLRGEETQYF,TRBJ2-5,TRBV12-5,-
CASSVDRDRGIAFF,TRBJ1-1,TRBV9,few
CASSHGGGQETQYF,TRBJ2-5,TRBV7-7,few
CASSTDSWRAFF,TRBJ1-1,TRBV4-2,-
CSAPMESGNTIYF,TRBJ1-3,TRBV20-1,-
CASSRGLGRENTGELFF,TRBJ2-2,TRBV4-3,many
CATSEGSRGDGEKLFF,TRBJ1-4,TRBV24-1,-
CASSRPGNTEAFF,TRBJ1-1,TRBV28,-
CASSFGQGAAQPQHF,TRBJ1-5,TRBV7-2,-
CASSLTAVNTEAFF,TRBJ1-1,TRBV5-1,-
CASSPHTKASTDTQYF,TRBJ2-3,TRBV28,-
CASSSLRVSTQYF,TRBJ2-5,TRBV5-8,-
CASSQESSYEQYF,TRBJ2-7,TRBV4-1,-